The rows below give T cell receptor beta chains drawn from one sample of a study of cytotoxic CD8 clonotypes in ibrutinib-treated CLL. Data came from immunoSEQ multiplex PCR; TCRdb stores just in-frame clones and leaves some out. The sample records approximately 330,000 clones, about 77% being singletons. This sample comprised PBMCs, obtained before ibrutinib treatment. These TCRs come from a human donor with chronic lymphocytic leukemia. CDR3s include the opening cysteine and the closing phenylalanine or tryptophan. The order of the fields is V gene, D gene, clone size, J gene, CDR3 length, CDR3 DNA, CDR3 protein. A D gene is named only where the DNA matches it firmly. Some rows have no size entry. The others give once, few or many, or a class for an expanded clone.

v_call: TRBV9; d_call: TRBD1; clone_size: few; j_call: TRBJ2-2; cdr3_length: 17; cdr3_nt: TGTGCCAGCAGCGCTACAGGGGGCGCATTTAGTACCGGGGAGCTGTTTTTT; cdr3_aa: CASSATGGAFSTGELFF
v_call: TRBV9; d_call: TRBD2; clone_size: -; j_call: TRBJ2-1; cdr3_length: 15; cdr3_nt: TGTGCCAGCAGCCCTCGGGAGGGCCTGGGTAATGAGCAGTTCTTC; cdr3_aa: CASSPREGLGNEQFF
v_call: TRBV29-1; d_call: TRBD1; clone_size: -; j_call: TRBJ1-1; cdr3_length: 13; cdr3_nt: TGCAGCGTGACCACAGGGGGCGGCACTGAAGCTTTCTTT; cdr3_aa: CSVTTGGGTEAFF
v_call: TRBV11-2; d_call: -; clone_size: -; j_call: TRBJ2-7; cdr3_length: 13; cdr3_nt: TGTGCCAGCAGCTTTCGGGCGGTGGGGGCCCCGTACTTC; cdr3_aa: CASSFRAVGAPYF
v_call: TRBV28; d_call: -; clone_size: -; j_call: TRBJ1-2; cdr3_length: 12; cdr3_nt: TGTGCCAGCAGTTCGGCAGACTATGGCTACACCTTC; cdr3_aa: CASSSADYGYTF
v_call: TRBV29-1; d_call: TRBD2; clone_size: -; j_call: TRBJ2-1; cdr3_length: 13; cdr3_nt: TGCAGCGTTCGGACTAGCGGGAGTAATGAGCAGTTCTTC; cdr3_aa: CSVRTSGSNEQFF
v_call: TRBV6-4; d_call: TRBD1; clone_size: -; j_call: TRBJ1-2; cdr3_length: 15; cdr3_nt: TGTGCCAGCACATCTGACCCGGGACAGGGATATGGCTACACCTTC; cdr3_aa: CASTSDPGQGYGYTF
v_call: TRBV19; d_call: -; clone_size: -; j_call: TRBJ1-5; cdr3_length: 14; cdr3_nt: TGTGCCAGTAGTATTCCGGGGGGCAATCAGCCCCAGCATTTT; cdr3_aa: CASSIPGGNQPQHF
v_call: TRBV30; d_call: TRBD2; clone_size: -; j_call: TRBJ2-1; cdr3_length: 17; cdr3_nt: TGTGCCTGGAGTCCTCGGGGACTAGCGGGAGGGCGTAGCCAACAGTTCTTC; cdr3_aa: CAWSPRGLAGGRSQQFF
v_call: TRBV28; d_call: TRBD2; clone_size: -; j_call: TRBJ2-1; cdr3_length: 12; cdr3_nt: TGTGCCAGCAGTTTAAGCGCGGGAGTTTACTTCTTC; cdr3_aa: CASSLSAGVYFF
v_call: TRBV6-1; d_call: TRBD1; clone_size: -; j_call: TRBJ2-5; cdr3_length: 13; cdr3_nt: TGTGCCAGCAGTGGACAGGGTGGAGAGACCCAGTACTTC; cdr3_aa: CASSGQGGETQYF
v_call: TRBV7-2; d_call: -; clone_size: -; j_call: TRBJ1-5; cdr3_length: 13; cdr3_nt: TGTGCCAGCAGCTTAGACAGGGCCCAGCCCCAGCATTTT; cdr3_aa: CASSLDRAQPQHF
v_call: TRBV30; d_call: -; clone_size: -; j_call: TRBJ1-5; cdr3_length: 13; cdr3_nt: TGTGCCTGGGAAAGAGGGGGCAATCAGCCCCAGCATTTT; cdr3_aa: CAWERGGNQPQHF
v_call: TRBV6-1; d_call: -; clone_size: few; j_call: TRBJ1-2; cdr3_length: 14; cdr3_nt: TGTGCCAGCAGTGACCAACCTGGGGGTTATGGCTACACCTTC; cdr3_aa: CASSDQPGGYGYTF
v_call: TRBV5-1; d_call: TRBD1; clone_size: -; j_call: TRBJ2-1; cdr3_length: 13; cdr3_nt: TGCGCCAGCTGTCTTGAGGCCCGACAGGGGTGGTTCTTC; cdr3_aa: CASCLEARQGWFF
v_call: TRBV9; d_call: -; clone_size: few; j_call: TRBJ2-1; cdr3_length: 12; cdr3_nt: TGTGCCAGCAGCGTAGCGGGGGATGAGCAGTTCTTC; cdr3_aa: CASSVAGDEQFF
v_call: TRBV29-1; d_call: -; clone_size: -; j_call: TRBJ2-7; cdr3_length: 14; cdr3_nt: TGCAGCGTTTCCGGGACCCTGAGCTCCTACGAGCAGTACTTC; cdr3_aa: CSVSGTLSSYEQYF
v_call: TRBV2; d_call: -; clone_size: -; j_call: TRBJ1-2; cdr3_length: 13; cdr3_nt: TGTGCCAGCAAAACAGGGCCGATCTATGGCTACACCTTC; cdr3_aa: CASKTGPIYGYTF
v_call: TRBV27; d_call: -; clone_size: -; j_call: TRBJ2-6; cdr3_length: 12; cdr3_nt: TGTGCCGGGAGGTGGGTGGCCAACGTCCTGACTTTC; cdr3_aa: CAGRWVANVLTF
v_call: TRBV15; d_call: TRBD2; clone_size: -; j_call: TRBJ2-5; cdr3_length: 19; cdr3_nt: TGTGCCACCAGCAGAGATTATTGGGGGGGAGGGGTCCCCCTGGAGACCCAGTACTTC; cdr3_aa: CATSRDYWGGGVPLETQYF
v_call: TRBV6-5; d_call: -; clone_size: -; j_call: TRBJ1-2; cdr3_length: 11; cdr3_nt: TGTGCCAGCAGCTCCCCGAGAGGCTACACCTTC; cdr3_aa: CASSSPRGYTF
v_call: TRBV5-1; d_call: -; clone_size: -; j_call: TRBJ2-7; cdr3_length: 11; cdr3_nt: TGCGCCAGCAGCTTGGAGGTGGAGCAGTACTTC; cdr3_aa: CASSLEVEQYF
v_call: TRBV5-1; d_call: -; clone_size: -; j_call: TRBJ2-7; cdr3_length: 13; cdr3_nt: TGCGCCAGCAGCTTGGCCTTTACCTACGAGCAGTACTTC; cdr3_aa: CASSLAFTYEQYF
v_call: TRBV2; d_call: -; clone_size: -; j_call: TRBJ2-3; cdr3_length: 12; cdr3_nt: TGTGCCAGCAGTGAAGGACCCGGACCGCGGTATTTT; cdr3_aa: CASSEGPGPRYF
v_call: TRBV5-4; d_call: -; clone_size: -; j_call: TRBJ2-1; cdr3_length: 16; cdr3_nt: TGTGCCAGCAGCTTGGTGGCAGTATTCGGGTACAATGAGCAGTTCTTC; cdr3_aa: CASSLVAVFGYNEQFF
v_call: TRBV30; d_call: -; clone_size: -; j_call: TRBJ1-5; cdr3_length: 16; cdr3_nt: TGTGCCTGGAGTATCCCCGATGGGGGCGGCGATCAGCCCCAGCATTTT; cdr3_aa: CAWSIPDGGGDQPQHF
v_call: TRBV15; d_call: TRBD1; clone_size: -; j_call: TRBJ1-5; cdr3_length: 17; cdr3_nt: TGTGCCACCAGCAGGTGGAAGCGACAGGGTAGCAATCAGCCCCAGCATTTT; cdr3_aa: CATSRWKRQGSNQPQHF
v_call: TRBV6-5; d_call: -; clone_size: -; j_call: TRBJ2-2; cdr3_length: 12; cdr3_nt: TGTGCCAGCAGACCCAACACCGGGGAGCTGTTTTTT; cdr3_aa: CASRPNTGELFF
v_call: TRBV5-1; d_call: -; clone_size: -; j_call: TRBJ1-3; cdr3_length: 15; cdr3_nt: TGCGCCAGCAGCCTCCGGACGGAGTCGGGAAGCACCATATATTTT; cdr3_aa: CASSLRTESGSTIYF
v_call: TRBV5-4; d_call: TRBD2; clone_size: -; j_call: TRBJ2-2; cdr3_length: 17; cdr3_nt: TGTGCCAGCAGCCAGTATCTAGCGGGAGCGAACACCGGGGAGCTGTTTTTT; cdr3_aa: CASSQYLAGANTGELFF
v_call: TRBV9; d_call: TRBD2; clone_size: -; j_call: TRBJ2-7; cdr3_length: 16; cdr3_nt: TGTGCCAGCAGCCAACGTATAGCGGGAGATCCCCACGAGCAGTACTTC; cdr3_aa: CASSQRIAGDPHEQYF
v_call: TRBV27; d_call: TRBD2; clone_size: -; j_call: TRBJ2-1; cdr3_length: 16; cdr3_nt: TGTGCCAGCAGTCCCCGTACTAGCGGGGTCCTCAATGAGCAGTTCTTC; cdr3_aa: CASSPRTSGVLNEQFF
v_call: TRBV29-1; d_call: -; clone_size: few; j_call: TRBJ2-3; cdr3_length: 14; cdr3_nt: TGCAGCGTGCGCATCTATACTAGCACAGATACGCAGTATTTT; cdr3_aa: CSVRIYTSTDTQYF
v_call: TRBV19; d_call: TRBD1; clone_size: -; j_call: TRBJ1-2; cdr3_length: 15; cdr3_nt: TGTGCCAGTAGTATTGGGACAGGGGAAGGCGATGGCTACACCTTC; cdr3_aa: CASSIGTGEGDGYTF
v_call: TRBV18; d_call: -; clone_size: few; j_call: TRBJ2-2; cdr3_length: 14; cdr3_nt: TGTGCCAGCTCTCCAACGGGGAGCACCGGGGAGCTGTTTTTT; cdr3_aa: CASSPTGSTGELFF
v_call: TRBV9; d_call: -; clone_size: -; j_call: TRBJ2-7; cdr3_length: 12; cdr3_nt: TGTGCCAGCAGCGCAAGCTCCTACGAGCAGTACTTC; cdr3_aa: CASSASSYEQYF
v_call: TRBV9; d_call: -; clone_size: -; j_call: TRBJ2-1; cdr3_length: 14; cdr3_nt: TGTGCCAGCAGCGTAGCGGGATCCTACAATGAGCAGTTCTTC; cdr3_aa: CASSVAGSYNEQFF
v_call: TRBV5-5; d_call: -; clone_size: -; j_call: TRBJ2-7; cdr3_length: 12; cdr3_nt: TGTGCCAGCAGCTTGGTTAGTTACGAGCAGTACTTT; cdr3_aa: CASSLVSYEQYF
v_call: TRBV18; d_call: -; clone_size: -; j_call: TRBJ1-3; cdr3_length: 15; cdr3_nt: TGTGCCAGCTCACGTCCGGGCGACTCTGGAAACACCATATATTTT; cdr3_aa: CASSRPGDSGNTIYF
v_call: TRBV28; d_call: -; clone_size: -; j_call: TRBJ2-7; cdr3_length: 13; cdr3_nt: TGTGCCAGCAGCCCCATGTTGTCGGGCGAGCAGTACTTC; cdr3_aa: CASSPMLSGEQYF
v_call: TRBV28; d_call: TRBD1; clone_size: -; j_call: TRBJ1-2; cdr3_length: 15; cdr3_nt: TGTGCCACCGAGGGACAGCCGGGATCGAACTATGGCTACACCTTC; cdr3_aa: CATEGQPGSNYGYTF
v_call: TRBV19; d_call: -; clone_size: few; j_call: TRBJ2-5; cdr3_length: 13; cdr3_nt: TGTGCCAGTATAGCACCGGGCGACGAGACCCAGTACTTC; cdr3_aa: CASIAPGDETQYF
v_call: TRBV28; d_call: -; clone_size: -; j_call: TRBJ2-6; cdr3_length: 15; cdr3_nt: TGTGCCAGCAGTCAAGACAGGACTGGGGCCAACGTCCTGACTTTC; cdr3_aa: CASSQDRTGANVLTF
v_call: TRBV18; d_call: TRBD2; clone_size: -; j_call: TRBJ2-1; cdr3_length: 16; cdr3_nt: TGTGCCAGCTCACAACCTCCTAGCGGGAGGGCCCATGAGCAGTTCTTC; cdr3_aa: CASSQPPSGRAHEQFF
v_call: TRBV11-2; d_call: -; clone_size: -; j_call: TRBJ2-7; cdr3_length: 15; cdr3_nt: TGTGCCAGCAGCACCCCCCGGGACCGCTCCTACGAGCAGTACTTC; cdr3_aa: CASSTPRDRSYEQYF
v_call: TRBV7-2; d_call: TRBD1; clone_size: -; j_call: TRBJ2-7; cdr3_length: 15; cdr3_nt: TGTGCCAGCAGCTCGTCGCCGGGACAGGGTTACGAGCAGTACTTC; cdr3_aa: CASSSSPGQGYEQYF
v_call: TRBV2; d_call: -; clone_size: few; j_call: TRBJ2-4; cdr3_length: 16; cdr3_nt: TGTGCCAGCAGTGAGCCCAACGGGGGTACCAAAAACATTCAGTACTTC; cdr3_aa: CASSEPNGGTKNIQYF
v_call: TRBV27; d_call: -; clone_size: -; j_call: TRBJ1-5; cdr3_length: 16; cdr3_nt: TGTGCCAGCAGTCCCAACAGGGCCACGGGCAATCAGCCCCAGCATTTT; cdr3_aa: CASSPNRATGNQPQHF
v_call: TRBV4-1; d_call: -; clone_size: -; j_call: TRBJ1-5; cdr3_length: 16; cdr3_nt: TGCGCCAGCAGCCAAGACCCCGGGCGGAGAGGTCAGCCCCAGCATTTT; cdr3_aa: CASSQDPGRRGQPQHF
v_call: TRBV18; d_call: -; clone_size: -; j_call: TRBJ1-5; cdr3_length: 13; cdr3_nt: TGTGCCAGCTCACCAGCAGGGATCCAGCCCCAGCATTTT; cdr3_aa: CASSPAGIQPQHF
v_call: TRBV5-1; d_call: -; clone_size: -; j_call: TRBJ2-7; cdr3_length: 14; cdr3_nt: TGCGCCAGCAGCTTGGATAGGGGGTACTACGAGCAGTACTTC; cdr3_aa: CASSLDRGYYEQYF
v_call: TRBV27; d_call: -; clone_size: -; j_call: TRBJ1-2; cdr3_length: 14; cdr3_nt: TGTGCCAGCAGTTTATCGTCCGGGATCTATGGCTACACCTTC; cdr3_aa: CASSLSSGIYGYTF
v_call: TRBV6-1; d_call: -; clone_size: -; j_call: TRBJ2-7; cdr3_length: 14; cdr3_nt: TGTGCCAGCAGTGAAAGGGACAAGGACTACGAGCAGTACTTC; cdr3_aa: CASSERDKDYEQYF
v_call: TRBV11-2; d_call: -; clone_size: -; j_call: TRBJ2-5; cdr3_length: 14; cdr3_nt: TGTGCCAGCAGCTTAGAGCCCGTCAGGGAGACCCAGTACTTC; cdr3_aa: CASSLEPVRETQYF
v_call: TRBV7-2; d_call: TRBD1; clone_size: -; j_call: TRBJ2-7; cdr3_length: 13; cdr3_nt: TGTGCCAGCAGCTCGGGACAGTTTTACGAGCAGTACTTC; cdr3_aa: CASSSGQFYEQYF
v_call: TRBV30; d_call: TRBD1; clone_size: -; j_call: TRBJ1-5; cdr3_length: 14; cdr3_nt: TGTGCCTGGAGTCGGACAGGGAACAATCAGCCCCAGCATTTT; cdr3_aa: CAWSRTGNNQPQHF
v_call: TRBV28; d_call: -; clone_size: -; j_call: TRBJ2-7; cdr3_length: 14; cdr3_nt: TGTGCCAGCAGTTTAACGGGGGTATGGTACGAGCAGTACTTC; cdr3_aa: CASSLTGVWYEQYF
v_call: TRBV7-9; d_call: -; clone_size: -; j_call: TRBJ2-1; cdr3_length: 16; cdr3_nt: TGTGCCAGCAGCTTAGAGGTCGGAAATAGGGGGAATGAGCAGTTCTTC; cdr3_aa: CASSLEVGNRGNEQFF
v_call: TRBV5-1; d_call: TRBD1; clone_size: -; j_call: TRBJ2-3; cdr3_length: 15; cdr3_nt: TGCGCCAGCAGCATCCAGGGGGCGGGCACAGATACGCAGTATTTT; cdr3_aa: CASSIQGAGTDTQYF